Shown below are 25 T cell receptor beta chains from a single sample sequenced in a study of identifying expanded T cells in peripheral blood. Using immunoSEQ multiplex PCR, the repertoire was profiled, and TCRdb retains in-frame clones only, with some absent. The sample carries approximately 100,000 clones, roughly 88% recorded once. Source material: blood. The receptors stem from a person aged 18 to 70 in good health.

The chain carries TRBV7-2 and TRBJ2-1, with TRBD2 matching over 7 bases. This CDR3 spans 17 amino acids. Germline assignment: CDR1 SGHTA and CDR2 FQGNSA. J gave up 8 bases and V 3 bases, and 16 bases lay outside the gene matches. The CDR3 sequence is CASSLRPTSFLFDEQFF. The DNA of the CDR3 is TGTGCCAGCAGCTTGAGACCGACTAGCTTTTTGTTCGATGAGCAGTTCTTC.

In this sample, this clone turned up once. The junction and the germline gene differ at one end; a read error may be behind it. DNA for the CDR3: TGTGCCGGCAGTTTAGCACCACAAGAGACCCAGTACTTC. As protein: CAGSLAPQETQYF. The chain employs TRBV28 and TRBJ2-5; D remains unclear. The germline V gene has CDR1 MDHEN and CDR2 SYDVKM. CDR3 length: 13 residues.

CDR3 residues: CASNSGGGTNYGYTF. CDR3 DNA sequence: TGTGCCAGCAACTCGGGCGGGGGTACTAACTATGGCTACACCTTC. V is TRBV2 and J is TRBJ1-2, with D maybe TRBD1 (5 bases). The CDR3 totals 15 residues. The V gene lost 7 bases and the J gene lost 0 bases, with 15 bases spanning the gap. The germline CDR1 and CDR2 sequences are SNHLY and FYNNEI.

This clone has a single count. Here the CDR3 DNA reads TGCGCCAGCAGCCAAGAACAGCTTGAATGGTATGGCTACACCTTC. This codes for CASSQEQLEWYGYTF. The J gene is TRBJ1-2, the V gene TRBV4-1; D gene uncertain. The CDR3 spans 15 residues. V shed 0 bases and J shed 5 bases, with 13 bases lying between them. Germline assignment: CDR1 MGHRA and CDR2 YSYEKL.

The chain recombines TRBV2 with TRBJ2-3; no reliable D call. Trimming took 1 base from V and 1 from J, leaving 6 bases between them. This CDR3 comprises 14 residues. Per the germline V gene, CDR1 is SNHLY and CDR2 is FYNNEI. CDR3 bases: TGTGCCAGCAGTGAAGGAGTTGGCACAGATACGCAGTATTTT. Its protein is CASSEGVGTDTQYF. Full variable domain (missing parts from reference TRBV2 and TRBJ2-3): EPEVTQTPSHQVTQMGQEVILRCVPISNHLYFYWYRQILGQKVEFLVSFYNNEISEKSEIFDDQFSVERPDGSNFTLKIRSTKLEDSAMYFCASSEGVGTDTQYFGPGTRLTVL.

The V gene is TRBV18, the J gene TRBJ2-7, with D maybe TRBD2 (5 bases). The CDR3 sequence is 15 residues long. V was clipped by 2 bases and J by 5 bases, with 16 bases between them. Germline V gene sequence: CDR1 KGHSH, CDR2 LQKENI. The CDR3 loop reads CASSPSPSRPHEQYF. The DNA of the CDR3 is TGTGCCAGCTCACCATCGCCTAGCCGGCCCCACGAGCAGTACTTC.

The chain combines TRBV11-2 with TRBJ2-3; D is ambiguous. V dropped 4 bases and J dropped 1 base, with 6 bases sitting between them. Germline CDR1 SGHAT, CDR2 FQNNGV. CDR3 length equals 13 residues. The CDR3, as DNA: TGTGCCAGCAGCTCCGGGCGCACAGATACGCAGTATTTT. Translation gives CASSSGRTDTQYF.

The chain uses TRBV28 and TRBJ2-1; tentative D call: TRBD2 (6 bases). CDR1 is MDHEN, CDR2 SYDVKM, per germline. V was shortened by 3 bases and J by 7 bases, with 22 bases between the two germline ends. CDR3 length: 17 residues. DNA for the CDR3: TGTGCCAGCAGTTTGATCCGGCAGGCGACTCGGGAGAATGAGCAGTTCTTC. This encodes CASSLIRQATRENEQFF.

This clone came up once. This chain uses TRBV7-9 with TRBJ1-3; D is possibly TRBD1 (6 bases). CDR3 length: 12 amino acids. From germline, CDR1 is SEHNR and CDR2 FQNEAQ (reference sequence). Trimming removed 5 bases from V and 7 bases from J, with 9 bases in between. The CDR3 DNA follows: TGTGCCAGCAGCCCAACAGGGAACACCATATATTTT. Translated, it gives CASSPTGNTIYF.

This chain links TRBV4-3 with TRBJ2-5; tentatively, D is TRBD1 (6 bases). This CDR3 region has 14 residues. Trimming removed 4 bases at V and 5 bases at J, with 14 bases between. Germline lookup yields CDR1 LGHNA and CDR2 YSLEER. In nucleotides, the CDR3 is TGCGCCAGCAGCCGCGCCGCAGGGGCCGAGACCCAGTACTTC. Translated, it gives CASSRAAGAETQYF.

V is TRBV7-2 and J is TRBJ2-2, with 11 bases fitting TRBD2. Germline CDR1 and CDR2: SGHTA and FQGNSA. J gave up 6 bases and V 5 bases, and 11 bases lay outside the gene matches. The CDR3 loop spans 17 amino acids. As DNA, the CDR3 is TGTGCCAGCAGCCGAGGGGGTAGCGGGAGGGTATCCGGGGAGCTGTTTTTT. Encoded protein: CASSRGGSGRVSGELFF.

This chain uses TRBV7-2 with TRBJ2-4, with D perhaps matching TRBD1 or TRBD2 (5 bases each). The CDR3 is 14 amino acids. Germline assignment: CDR1 SGHTA and CDR2 FQGNSA. V dropped 5 bases and J dropped 6 bases, with 14 bases sitting between them. The CDR3 sequence is CASSLTGTLNIQYF. CDR3 in DNA: TGTGCCAGCAGCCTCACGGGGACCTTAAACATTCAGTACTTC. Drawing the rest from reference TRBV7-2 and TRBJ2-4, the complete variable domain is GAGVSQSPSNKVTEKGKDVELRCDPISGHTALYWYRQSLGQGLEFLIYFQGNSAPDKSGLPSDRFSAERTGGSVSTLTIQRTQQEDSAVYLCASSLTGTLNIQYFGAGTRLSVL.

The chain links TRBV5-5 to TRBJ2-1, with 7 bases fitting TRBD1. Trimming at V came to 6 bases and at J to 4 bases, leaving 10 bases not matched to a gene. The CDR3 totals 15 residues. Germline V gene lookup returns CDR1 SGHKS and CDR2 YYEKEE (reference sequence). DNA of the CDR3: TGTGCCAGCACTCTCCCGGGACAGAATTACAATGAGCAGTTCTTC. This translates into CASTLPGQNYNEQFF.

The chain links TRBV5-1 to TRBJ2-5, with 8 bases matching TRBD1. CDR1 and CDR2 (germline): SGHRS, YFSETQ. The CDR3 has 14 amino acids. After removal of 3 bases from V and 4 bases from J, the junction contained 5 bases not matched to a gene. CDR3 in amino acids: CASSSTGGGETQYF. As DNA, the CDR3 is TGCGCCAGCAGCTCCACAGGGGGAGGAGAGACCCAGTACTTC.

The rearrangement uses TRBV19 and TRBJ2-5, with TRBD2 identical over 7 bases. From germline, CDR1 is LNHDA and CDR2 SQIVND (reference sequence). The CDR3 sequence is 14 residues long. V shed 5 bases, J shed 4 bases, and the junction held 7 bases outside the gene matches. The CDR3 region has the DNA TGTGCCAGTAGTCCTGGGGGAGGGCGAGAGACCCAGTACTTC. Encoded protein: CASSPGGGRETQYF.

This sequence joins TRBV5-4 and TRBJ2-7, with D tentatively TRBD2 (6 bases). CDR3 length equals 13 residues. V shed 4 bases and J shed 0 bases, with 8 bases lying between them. Germline V lookup: CDR1 SGHNT, CDR2 YYREEE (reference sequence). The CDR3 sequence: CASSEGLSYEQYF. The CDR3 region has the DNA TGTGCCAGCAGCGAGGGACTCTCCTACGAGCAGTACTTC.

The J gene is TRBJ1-5, the V gene TRBV10-1, with D perhaps TRBD1 (6 bases). The CDR3 contains 13 residues. The germline CDR1 and CDR2 sequences are WNHNN and SYGVQD (reference sequence). V was trimmed by 5 bases and J by 5 bases, leaving 10 bases between them. The CDR3 loop is CASSLAGDQPQHF. CDR3 sequence (DNA): TGCGCCAGCAGTCTCGCAGGGGATCAGCCCCAGCATTTT.

This sequence joins TRBV10-1 and TRBJ1-1, with 10 bases fitting TRBD1. With 0 bases clipped from V and 9 bases from J, the junction kept 1 base outside the gene matches. Germline V gene lookup returns CDR1 WNHNN and CDR2 SYGVQD (reference sequence). This CDR3 has 13 residues. The CDR3 DNA reads TGCGCCAGCAGTGAGTCGGACAGGGGGAAAGCTTTCTTT. This gives the protein CASSESDRGKAFF.

In its sample, this clone was seen a few times. The J gene is TRBJ2-7, the V gene TRBV5-1; 9 bases align to TRBD1. The germline V gene encodes CDR1 SGHRS and CDR2 YFSETQ. This CDR3 comprises 14 residues. Trimming at V came to 0 bases and at J to 6 bases, leaving 4 bases not matched to a gene. CDR3 residues: CASSLVGQGSEQYF. CDR3 nucleotides: TGCGCCAGCAGCTTGGTTGGACAGGGGTCCGAGCAGTACTTC.

The rearrangement joins TRBV19 to TRBJ2-3; 12 bases fit TRBD2. Germline CDR1 and CDR2: LNHDA and SQIVND (reference sequence). The CDR3 consists of 17 residues. V gave up 3 bases and J gave up 4 bases; unmatched junction bases: 8. The CDR3, as DNA: TGTGCCAGTAGTATTCGGACTAGCGGGATGAGACCAGATACGCAGTATTTT. Translation gives CASSIRTSGMRPDTQYF.

The sample holds one count of this clone. The chain employs TRBV6-1 and TRBJ2-7; TRBD1 aligns across 7 bases. V lost 4 bases and J lost 4; bases outside the gene matches: 4. CDR1 is MNHNS, CDR2 SASEGT, per germline. The CDR3 consists of 13 residues. In DNA form, the CDR3 reads TGTGCCAGCAGTGCCGACAGGGTGTACGAGCAGTACTTC. Translated: CASSADRVYEQYF.

The CDR3 spells CASSSGGSQETQYF. The CDR3 DNA reads TGTGCCAGCAGTTCAGGGGGTTCACAAGAGACCCAGTACTTC. V and J are TRBV28 and TRBJ2-5; 7 bases match TRBD1. Germline CDR1 and CDR2: MDHEN and SYDVKM. V was pared by 4 bases and J by 2 bases, with 4 bases of the junction left unmatched. This CDR3 has 14 residues.

J is TRBJ2-3 and V is TRBV4-1; TRBD2 matches 7 bases. This CDR3 comprises 16 residues. V lost 4 bases to trimming and J lost 0 bases; unmatched junction nucleotides: 7. CDR1 MGHRA and CDR2 YSYEKL come from the germline V gene. CDR3 coding DNA: TGCGCCAGCAGCCTCCAACTAGCGCGAAGCACAGATACGCAGTATTTT. Protein sequence: CASSLQLARSTDTQYF.

On this clone itself: This CDR3 is also generated by other DNA sequences in the sample. CDR3 in amino acids: CASSELAGYNEQFF. CDR3 DNA sequence: TGTGCCAGCAGTGAGCTAGCGGGGTACAATGAGCAGTTCTTC. The gene calls are TRBV2 and TRBJ2-1; 9 nucleotides agree with TRBD2. V trimming: 3 bases; J trimming: 4 bases; junction bases outside the gene matches: 1. This CDR3 has 14 amino acids. CDR1 is SNHLY, CDR2 FYNNEI, per germline.

CDR3 bases: TGTGCCAGCAGTCTCCCCAGCGGGGGCACAGATACGCAGTATTTT. Translation gives CASSLPSGGTDTQYF. This sequence joins TRBV28 and TRBJ2-3; 7 nucleotides align to TRBD2. This CDR3 spans 15 amino acids. Germline V CDR1 and CDR2: MDHEN, SYDVKM. The V and J ends lost 5 bases and 1 base, in that order; junction bases with no gene match: 6.